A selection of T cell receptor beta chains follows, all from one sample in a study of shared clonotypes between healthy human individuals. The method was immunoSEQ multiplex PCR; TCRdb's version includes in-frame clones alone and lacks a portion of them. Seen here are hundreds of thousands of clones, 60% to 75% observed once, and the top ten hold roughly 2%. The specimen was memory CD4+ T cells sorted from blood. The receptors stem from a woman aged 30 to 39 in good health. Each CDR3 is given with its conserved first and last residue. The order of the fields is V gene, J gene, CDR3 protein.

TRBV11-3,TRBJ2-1,CASSPSGNEQFF
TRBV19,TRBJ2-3,CASRPGSPDTQYF
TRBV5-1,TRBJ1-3,CASSLNIGRSGNTIYF
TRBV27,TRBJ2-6,CASSPLGSGANVLTF
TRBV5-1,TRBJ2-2,CASEMGDTGELFF
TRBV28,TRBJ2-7,CASSGGLLEQYF
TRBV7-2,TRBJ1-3,CASSLTPTSGNTIYF
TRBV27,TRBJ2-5,CASSQALRGGETQYF
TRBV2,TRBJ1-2,CASSVDRGRRYGYTF
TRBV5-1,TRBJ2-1,CASSLGNGLAGDEQFF
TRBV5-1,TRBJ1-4,CASSSGSFNEKLFF
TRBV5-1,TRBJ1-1,CASSGTGTGRTEAFF
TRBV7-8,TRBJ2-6,CASSPLVSGANVLTF
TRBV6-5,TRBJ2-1,CASSDTESSYNEQFF